One TCR beta chain is described in this entry. Its matching antigen is unknown. Sequencing used immunoSEQ multiplex PCR; TCRdb keeps in-frame clones, though not all of them. The sample includes about 36,000 clones, about 94% seen only once; the top ten take roughly 0.7%. The data belong to a study of circulating and synovial CD4+ cells in juvenile arthritis. J gave up 4 bases and V 1 base, and 7 bases lay outside the gene matches. CDR1 SGHRS and CDR2 YFSETQ come from the germline V gene. CDR3 size: 15 residues. General observations from the study: These blood cells shared more CDR3 sequences with synovium than bulk blood. Vbeta family usage analysis did not detect the pathogenic-like versus bulk difference.

The genes are TRBV5-1 and TRBJ2-7, with 8 bases that match TRBD2. This receptor was taken from a human donor with juvenile idiopathic arthritis. Sequencing was performed on CD4+ T cells from blood. The CDR3 spells CASSLSLAGGYEQYF. CDR3 DNA sequence: TGCGCCAGCAGCTTGTCCCTAGCGGGTGGTTACGAGCAGTACTTC.